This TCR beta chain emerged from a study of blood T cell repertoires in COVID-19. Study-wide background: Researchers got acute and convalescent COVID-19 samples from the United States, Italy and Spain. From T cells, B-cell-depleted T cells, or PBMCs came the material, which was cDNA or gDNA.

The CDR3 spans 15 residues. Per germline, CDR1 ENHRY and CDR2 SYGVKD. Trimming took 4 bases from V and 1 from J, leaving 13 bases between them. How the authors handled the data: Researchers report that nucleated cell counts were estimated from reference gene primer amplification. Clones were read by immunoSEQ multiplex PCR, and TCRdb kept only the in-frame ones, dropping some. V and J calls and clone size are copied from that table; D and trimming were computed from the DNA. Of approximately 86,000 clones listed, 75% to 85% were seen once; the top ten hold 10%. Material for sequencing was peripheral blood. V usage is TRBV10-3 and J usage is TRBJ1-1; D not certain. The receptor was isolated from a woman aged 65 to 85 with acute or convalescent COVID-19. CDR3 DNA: TGTGCCATCAGTGGGGCGGGAATAAAGAACACTGAAGCTTTCTTT. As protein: CAISGAGIKNTEAFF.